This T cell receptor (beta chain) derives from a study of T cell repertoires in cytomegalovirus infection. Study at large: From public TCR beta signatures came an indication of both CMV infection and matching HLA type.

Regarding this clonotype: The target antigen is unknown.

General study findings and limits: CMV-specific TCR beta clonotypes restricted by HLA-C dominated the ex vivo response. Identification of carriers of CMV plus the relevant HLA was achieved through cumulative public TCR beta family frequency.

TCRdb itself ran the reads through MiXCR, one entry per CDR3 protein. The table records some 440,000 distinct CDR3 sequences, approximately 30% of them present only once. V dropped 1 base and J dropped 2; count of bases not matched to a gene: 10. CDR1 SGHDN and CDR2 FVKESK come from the germline V gene. This CDR3 is 17 amino acids long. V and J are TRBV14 and TRBJ2-7; the match to TRBD1 covers 8 bases. The TCR comes from a human donor in good health (CMV status not recorded). Some clones in this sample may be carry-over from other donors' samples. Sequenced material: PBMCs. CDR3 region: CASSQGWGTGQTYEQYF. CDR3 nucleotide sequence: TGTGCCAGCAGCCAAGGATGGGGGACAGGCCAAACCTACGAGCAGTACTTC.